Listed below are T cell receptor beta chains from one sample, sequenced in a study of blood T cell repertoires in COVID-19. Clones were read by immunoSEQ multiplex PCR, and TCRdb kept only the in-frame ones, dropping some. The sample records tens of thousands of clones, about four fifths being singletons. The sample was peripheral blood. These receptors all come from a woman over 75 with acute or convalescent COVID-19. CDR3s include the opening cysteine and the closing phenylalanine or tryptophan. The order of the fields is V gene, J gene, clone size, D gene, CDR3 DNA, CDR3 protein. The D gene is left open where the match is weak. Some rows mark clone size as missing; the rest say once, few, many or name a class of expanded clone.

TRBV6-2/TRBV6-3	TRBJ1-2	.	.	TGTGCCAGCAGTTACCCGGGCTATGGCTACACCTTC	CASSYPGYGYTF
TRBV4-2	TRBJ2-2	.	TRBD2	TGTGCCAGCAGCGGAGATTTAGCGGGCTCGAACACCGGGGAGCTGTTTTTT	CASSGDLAGSNTGELFF
TRBV7-9	TRBJ2-5	once	.	TGTGCCAGCAGCTTAACTTTAGCTCCCTCAGAGACCCAGTACTTC	CASSLTLAPSETQYF
TRBV7-9	TRBJ2-1	.	.	TGTGCCAGCAGCTTAGTGGCAGGGGTAGACAATGAGCAGTTCTTC	CASSLVAGVDNEQFF
TRBV11-2	TRBJ1-1	few	TRBD1	TGTGCCAGCAGCTTAGTTCGCCCGGGACAGGGAGGCACTGAAGCTTTCTTT	CASSLVRPGQGGTEAFF
TRBV28	TRBJ1-3	.	.	TGTGCCAGCAGTTCCGGGACAATCGCTGGAAACACCATATATTTT	CASSSGTIAGNTIYF
TRBV3-1/TRBV3-2	TRBJ2-3	.	.	TGTGCCAGCAGCCCCAATAGGGGGGGGAGCACAGATACGCAGTATTTT	CASSPNRGGSTDTQYF
TRBV5-6	TRBJ1-6	.	.	TGTGCCAGCAGCGTTGCAGGGATTAATTCACCCCTCCACTTT	CASSVAGINSPLHF
TRBV5-1	TRBJ1-4	.	.	TGCGCCAGCAGCTTGCAGGCGGGGGATCGGGAAAAACTGTTTTTT	CASSLQAGDREKLFF
TRBV6-5	TRBJ2-2	.	.	TGTGCCAGCAGTTCGGGACTGAGCACCGGGGAGCTGTTTTTT	CASSSGLSTGELFF
TRBV23-1	TRBJ2-7	.	TRBD1	TGCGCCAGCAGTCAATTACCCGGGACAGGGGGCGGCGAGCAGTACTTC	CASSQLPGTGGGEQYF
TRBV7-2	TRBJ2-3	.	TRBD2	TGTGCCAGCAGCTTAGCGAGACTAGCGGGGGGGAGCACAGATACGCAGTATTTT	CASSLARLAGGSTDTQYF
TRBV28	TRBJ2-1	.	TRBD1	TGTGCCAGCAGCCCCCGACAGGGGTGGGATGAGCAGTTCTTC	CASSPRQGWDEQFF
TRBV2	TRBJ2-7	.	TRBD2	TGTGCCAGCAAAAGCGGGGGGGACTACGAGCAGTACTTC	CASKSGGDYEQYF
TRBV19	TRBJ1-4	few	TRBD1	TGTGCCAGTAGTTTCCAGGCAGGGGGCTCAACTAATGAAAAACTGTTTTTT	CASSFQAGGSTNEKLFF
TRBV6-1	TRBJ2-7	.	.	TGTGCCAGCAGTCCTGGGACATTTCCCTACGAGCAGTACTTC	CASSPGTFPYEQYF
TRBV29-1	TRBJ1-1	.	.	TGCAGCGTTCAGGTTGTGGACACTGAAGCTTTCTTT	CSVQVVDTEAFF
TRBV6-5	TRBJ2-5	.	TRBD1	TGTGCCAGCAGTCCCGGACAGGGGGCCGGAGAGACCCAGTACTTC	CASSPGQGAGETQYF
TRBV19	TRBJ2-3	few	TRBD1	TGTGCCAGTAGTTTGAGGGGACAGGGAAGCACAGATACGCAGTATTTT	CASSLRGQGSTDTQYF
TRBV9	TRBJ2-1	.	TRBD2	TGTGCCAGCAGCGTAGGAGCGGGGGGGCCGGATGAGCAGTTCTTC	CASSVGAGGPDEQFF
TRBV6-5	TRBJ1-5	.	.	TGTGCCAGCAGTTTATCCAGGGGAAACAATCAGCCCCAGCATTTT	CASSLSRGNNQPQHF
TRBV6-6	TRBJ2-3	.	.	TGTGCCAGCAGTTTTCGGAGCCTCACAGATACGCAGTATTTT	CASSFRSLTDTQYF
TRBV10-3	TRBJ2-2	.	.	TGTGCCATCAGTGAGTCCGAGGCATCCACCGGGGAGCTGTTTTTT	CAISESEASTGELFF
TRBV13	TRBJ1-1	.	TRBD1	TGTGCCAGCATCCCAACGGGGACAGGGAACACTGAAGCTTTCTTT	CASIPTGTGNTEAFF
TRBV6-6	TRBJ1-6	.	.	TGTGCCAGCAGTTACTCTTCAGGGCTTGATAATTCACCCCTCCACTTT	CASSYSSGLDNSPLHF
TRBV19	TRBJ2-7	.	TRBD1	TGTGCCAGTAGCCAGGGGGCAGGCACCTACGAGCAGTACTTC	CASSQGAGTYEQYF
TRBV7-9	TRBJ1-2	.	.	TGTGCCAGCAGTCACACCGGGACACAATTCTATGGCTACACCTTC	CASSHTGTQFYGYTF
TRBV4-1	TRBJ1-1	once	.	TGCGCCAGCAGCCGGAGGGAGGAGGGGGAAGCTTTCTTT	CASSRREEGEAFF
TRBV28	TRBJ1-2	few	TRBD1	TGTGCCTCCCGATCCCGGGACAGGGGCTATGGCTACACCTTC	CASRSRDRGYGYTF
TRBV5-6	TRBJ1-4	.	TRBD1	TGTGCCAGCAGCGCCGACAGGGCGGGTGAAAAACTGTTTTTT	CASSADRAGEKLFF
TRBV7-2	TRBJ2-7	once	.	TGTGCCAGCAGCCTCGACAGTTTTGCTTACGAGCAGTACTTC	CASSLDSFAYEQYF
TRBV5-5	TRBJ1-3	.	.	TGTGCCAGCAGCTTGGAGGGAGCTTCTGGAAACACCATATATTTT	CASSLEGASGNTIYF
TRBV19	TRBJ2-1	.	TRBD2	TGTGCCAGTAGTATCCAGGCACTAGCGGGGAACAATGAGCAGTTCTTC	CASSIQALAGNNEQFF
TRBV6-6	TRBJ2-2	.	.	TGTGCCAGCAGTGGCCAGGGGTTGACCGGGGAGCTGTTTTTT	CASSGQGLTGELFF
TRBV7-2	TRBJ2-1	once	.	TGTGCCAGCAGCTCCGACAGAGCCTCCTACAATGAGCAGTTCTTC	CASSSDRASYNEQFF
TRBV13	TRBJ1-1	.	TRBD1	TGTGCCAGCACCCGGACAGGGGGAACTGAAGCTTTCTTT	CASTRTGGTEAFF
TRBV7-9	TRBJ1-1	.	.	TGTGCCAGCAGCTTAGCTGGCGGGTTGAGCACTGAAGCTTTCTTT	CASSLAGGLSTEAFF
TRBV2	TRBJ1-5	once	TRBD1	TGTGCCAGTACCAGGGACAGGGCGTACAGCAATCAGCCCCAGCATTTT	CASTRDRAYSNQPQHF
TRBV6-2/TRBV6-3	TRBJ2-1	.	.	TGTGCCAGCAGTTACCCCTTGGACTCCCGGGGCTCCTACAATGAGCAGTTCTTC	CASSYPLDSRGSYNEQFF
TRBV12-3/TRBV12-4	TRBJ2-3	.	.	TGTGCCAGCAGTGCAGTGGCAGATACGCAGTATTTT	CASSAVADTQYF
TRBV10-3	TRBJ2-7	.	TRBD1	TGTGCCATCAGTTCCTTCGAGGGGGCCGATTACGAGCAGTACTTC	CAISSFEGADYEQYF
TRBV19	TRBJ2-4	.	TRBD1	TGTGCCAGTAGCCAGACAGGGCTAGCCAAAAACATTCAGTACTTC	CASSQTGLAKNIQYF
TRBV5-1	TRBJ2-7	.	TRBD2	TGCGCCAGCAGGATTAGCGGGGGCTCATTTTCCTACGAGCAGTACTTC	CASRISGGSFSYEQYF
TRBV2	TRBJ1-2	.	TRBD1	TGTGCCAGCAGTGAAGCGGGGTTACGGACAGGGGGCTCTCACTATGGCTACACCTTC	CASSEAGLRTGGSHYGYTF
TRBV14	TRBJ1-5	.	.	TGTGCCAGCAGCCGTTGGGGGCCGGTCGATCAGCCCCAGCATTTT	CASSRWGPVDQPQHF
TRBV13	TRBJ2-7	.	TRBD1	TGTGCCAGCAGCGGCCGGGACAGGGTTACCTACGAGCAGTACTTC	CASSGRDRVTYEQYF
TRBV4-2	TRBJ1-6	.	.	TGTGCCAGCAGCCAAACCCGACAGGATTCACCCCTCCACTTT	CASSQTRQDSPLHF
TRBV5-1	TRBJ2-1	.	TRBD2	TGCGCCAGCAGTAGCGGGGGGGCCGGGTATGAGCAGTTCTTC	CASSSGGAGYEQFF
TRBV5-4	TRBJ2-4	.	.	TGTGCCAGCAGCTCCTCTGGGCAAAACATTCAGTACTTC	CASSSSGQNIQYF
TRBV2	TRBJ2-7	.	TRBD1	TGTGCCAGCAGTTGGGACAGGGAAACGCAGTACTTC	CASSWDRETQYF
TRBV2	TRBJ1-2	.	TRBD1	TGTGCCAGCAGTTTCGACAGGGGCTATGGCTACACCTTC	CASSFDRGYGYTF
TRBV19	TRBJ1-4	.	TRBD1	TGTGCCAGTAGAGGTAGCCGGACAGGGGATGAAAAACTGTTTTTT	CASRGSRTGDEKLFF
TRBV7-2	TRBJ1-1	.	TRBD1	TGTGCCAGCAGGCTGACAGGGCTCCTAGGGGAGGAAGCTTTCTTT	CASRLTGLLGEEAFF
TRBV7-2	TRBJ2-3	.	.	TGTGCCAGCAGCTTCGGGGGGCCCCCGCCAGATACGCAGTATTTT	CASSFGGPPPDTQYF
TRBV14	TRBJ2-3	.	TRBD1	TGTGCCAGCAGCCACGGGACAGCGAGACAAGAAGGAGATACGCAGTATTTT	CASSHGTARQEGDTQYF
TRBV6-8	TRBJ2-2	few	TRBD2	TGTGCCAGCAGTCCCCGGACTAGCGGGGGACCCGGGGAGCTGTTTTTT	CASSPRTSGGPGELFF
TRBV20-1	TRBJ2-1	.	TRBD1	TGCAGTGCTAGTTCCGCGACAGGGGGCAATGAGCAGTTCTTC	CSASSATGGNEQFF
TRBV29-1	TRBJ1-1	.	.	TGCAGCGTTGATGAGGCCGGGGAGGGCACTGAAGCTTTCTTT	CSVDEAGEGTEAFF
TRBV5-1	TRBJ2-3	.	.	TGCGCCAGCAGCCGGACTGGAAACACAGATACGCAGTATTTT	CASSRTGNTDTQYF
TRBV30	TRBJ2-3	.	.	TGTGCCTGGAGTGTCAGCAGGGCAGATACGCAGTATTTT	CAWSVSRADTQYF